This TCR beta chain was found in a study of T cell responses to AZD1222 COVID-19 vaccine. Sequencing was performed with immunoSEQ multiplex PCR; in TCRdb, only in-frame clones are kept and a portion is missing. The data contain 120,000 or so clones, 80% to 95% of them singletons. V was clipped by 0 bases and J by 3 bases, with 9 bases between them. This CDR3 spans 15 amino acids. Germline V CDR1 and CDR2: MRHNA, SNTAGT. This clone was counted only a few times. This sample comprised peripheral blood, obtained on day 0 of MenACWY control vaccination. This sequence joins TRBV6-4 and TRBJ2-1; TRBD2 might be the D (6 bases). The receptor comes from an adult in good health. CDR3 amino acids: CASSDSPSDYNEQFF. Here the CDR3 DNA reads TGTGCCAGCAGTGACTCTCCTAGCGACTACAATGAGCAGTTCTTC.